This T cell receptor beta chain came from a study of OX40 agonist ivuxolimab in advanced cancers. Germline values: CDR1 WNHNN, CDR2 SYGVQD (reference sequence). This CDR3 region has 16 residues. J gave up 0 bases and V 6 bases, and 5 bases lay outside the gene matches. The repertoire was sequenced with immunoSEQ multiplex PCR; TCRdb's copy has only in-frame clones and lacks some. The top ten hold around 0.4% of the sample, which has more than 75,000 clones, about nine tenths seen once. Sample: CD4+ or CD8+ T cells sorted from blood, taken in a trial of the OX40 agonist ivuxolimab. The sequence came from an adult with an advanced solid tumor such as melanoma, head and neck, liver or kidney cancer. J is TRBJ2-3 and V is TRBV10-1, with 11 nucleotides matching TRBD2. The CDR3 DNA reads as TGCGCCAGCAGCGAAGGGACTAGCGGAAGCACAGATACGCAGTATTTT. Residues: CASSEGTSGSTDTQYF.